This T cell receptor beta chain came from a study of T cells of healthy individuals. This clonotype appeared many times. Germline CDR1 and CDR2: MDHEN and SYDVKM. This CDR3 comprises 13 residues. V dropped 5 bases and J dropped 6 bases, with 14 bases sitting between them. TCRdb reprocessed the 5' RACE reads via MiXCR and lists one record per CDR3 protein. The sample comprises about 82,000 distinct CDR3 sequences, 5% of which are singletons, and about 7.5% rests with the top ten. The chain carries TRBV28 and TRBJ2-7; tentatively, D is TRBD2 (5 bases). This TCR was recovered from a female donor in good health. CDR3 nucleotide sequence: TGTGCCAGCAGTCCGGGATCCGGCTCCGAGCAGTACTTC. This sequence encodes CASSPGSGSEQYF.